The next 28 T cell receptor beta chains were all read from a single sample in a study of OX40 agonist ivuxolimab in advanced cancers. The data were produced by immunoSEQ multiplex PCR, yet TCRdb's version contains in-frame clones alone and is incomplete. The repertoire holds about 60,000 clones, under 85% seen once, with about 2.5% in the top ten. Material: CD4+ or CD8+ T cells sorted from blood, obtained in a trial of the OX40 agonist ivuxolimab. These receptors came from an adult with an advanced solid tumor such as melanoma, head and neck, liver or kidney cancer.

The V gene is TRBV10-2, the J gene TRBJ2-2; possible D gene TRBD1, 5 bases. Trimming shortened V by 2 bases and J by 0 bases, and 10 bases separated the two germline ends. CDR1 and CDR2 (germline): WSHSY, SAAADI. This CDR3 region has 16 residues. The CDR3 DNA reads as TGCGCCAGCAGTGAGGACGCAGGGCCGAACACCGGGGAGCTGTTTTTT. This sequence encodes CASSEDAGPNTGELFF.

The chain joins TRBV18 to TRBJ1-5; D possibly corresponds to TRBD1 (5 bases). The V gene lost 1 base and the J gene lost 1 base, with 5 bases spanning the gap. The CDR3 has 14 amino acids. Germline CDR1 and CDR2: KGHSH and LQKENI. The CDR3 reads CASSPQGSNQPQHF. CDR3 in DNA: TGTGCCAGCTCACCACAGGGGAGCAATCAGCCCCAGCATTTT.

The J gene is TRBJ2-7, the V gene TRBV19, with D possibly called TRBD1 or TRBD2 (5 bases each). Trimming left V 2 bases short and J 6 bases short, with 11 bases between. The CDR3 contains 13 residues. Germline V CDR1 and CDR2: LNHDA, SQIVND (reference sequence). CDR3 sequence reads: CASSIRVGREQYF. In DNA form, the CDR3 reads TGTGCCAGTAGTATAAGGGTGGGACGCGAGCAGTACTTC.

In nucleotides, the CDR3 is TGTGCCAGCAGCGTTGGACTAGCGGGATCGGTGAGGGTGGAGCTGTTTTTT. Translated, it gives CASSVGLAGSVRVELFF. This chain uses TRBV5-4 with TRBJ2-2; 12 bases are shared with TRBD2. Germline assignment: CDR1 SGHNT and CDR2 YYREEE (reference sequence). The CDR3 is 17 residues long. With 4 bases clipped from V and 10 bases from J, the junction kept 14 bases outside the gene matches. Looking up the rest from reference TRBV5-4 and TRBJ2-2 gives the full variable domain: ETGVTQSPTHLIKTRGQQVTLRCSSQSGHNTVSWYQQALGQGPQFIFQYYREEENGRGNFPPRFSGLQFPNYSSELNVNALELDDSALYLCASSVGLAGSVRVELFFGEGSRLTVL.

This sequence joins TRBV5-4 and TRBJ1-3; 9 nucleotides align to TRBD1. Per germline, CDR1 SGHNT and CDR2 YYREEE (reference sequence). V was clipped by 4 bases and J by 2 bases; unmatched bases: 4. This CDR3 spans 15 amino acids. CDR3: CASSRDRVTGNTIYF. The CDR3 DNA sequence: TGTGCCAGCAGCCGGGACAGGGTAACTGGAAACACCATATATTTT.

The chain has TRBV4-2 and TRBJ1-2; 9 bases agree with TRBD1. The CDR3 contains 14 residues. Per germline, CDR1 LGHNA and CDR2 YNFKEQ. V lost 5 bases to trimming and J lost 9 bases; unmatched junction nucleotides: 10. The CDR3: CASSKTGTGLSYTF. The CDR3 nucleotides are TGTGCCAGCAGCAAGACCGGGACAGGGCTGAGCTACACCTTC.

V and J are TRBV7-7 and TRBJ2-2; D may be TRBD2 (6 bases). Per germline, CDR1 SSHAT and CDR2 FNYEAQ (reference sequence). Between the trimmed V and J ends, which lost 5 bases and 4 bases, there was a span of 20 bases. This CDR3 contains 17 residues. The CDR3, as DNA: TGTGCCAGCAGCCCCACATCAGCGGGTTCCGTCACCGGGGAGCTGTTTTTT. This gives the protein CASSPTSAGSVTGELFF.

The rearrangement joins TRBV7-2 to TRBJ1-2; unclear D gene. Germline V gene sequence: CDR1 SGHTA, CDR2 FQGNSA. Trimming took 3 bases from V and 3 from J, leaving 14 bases between them. CDR3 length equals 15 residues. Written as DNA, the CDR3 is TGTGCCAGCAGCTTCGTATGGGAAGAAGACTATGGCTACACCTTC. Amino acids: CASSFVWEEDYGYTF.

The chain combines TRBV9 with TRBJ2-7; 7 nucleotides line up with TRBD1. Germline-derived CDR1 and CDR2 are SGDLS and YYNGEE. V lost 0 bases to trimming and J lost 0 bases; unmatched junction nucleotides: 3. This CDR3 region has 15 residues. CDR3 DNA: TGTGCCAGCAGCGTAGCGGGACAGAGCTCCTACGAGCAGTACTTC. Its protein product is CASSVAGQSSYEQYF.

V usage is TRBV19 and J usage is TRBJ2-3; the D gene is possibly TRBD2 (5 bases). Per the germline V gene, CDR1 is LNHDA and CDR2 is SQIVND (reference sequence). The CDR3 spans 15 residues. V was shortened by 3 bases and J by 2 bases, with 12 bases between the two germline ends. Here the CDR3 DNA reads TGTGCCAGTAGTATCGGGGAGAAGATCACAGATACGCAGTATTTT. It specifies CASSIGEKITDTQYF.

V usage is TRBV6-1 and J usage is TRBJ1-1; D gene ambiguous. In germline, CDR1 is MNHNS, CDR2 SASEGT. V was pared by 7 bases and J by 6 bases, with 9 bases between. The CDR3 extends over 11 amino acids. CDR3 protein: CASTTGPEAFF. For the CDR3, the DNA is TGTGCCAGCACTACTGGGCCTGAAGCTTTCTTT.

In its sample, this clone was seen a few times. This chain uses TRBV2 with TRBJ2-3, with TRBD2 identical over 12 bases. V lost 5 bases to trimming and J lost 1 base; unmatched junction nucleotides: 10. CDR1 is SNHLY, CDR2 FYNNEI, per germline. The CDR3 is 18 amino acids. The CDR3 DNA is TGTGCCAGCAGTACTAGCGGGAGGACCAGGTATCGCACAGATACGCAGTATTTT. This gives the protein CASSTSGRTRYRTDTQYF.

The CDR3, as DNA: TGCAGTGCTAGTTCGGGGACTGAAGCTTTCTTT. It translates to CSASSGTEAFF. This sequence joins TRBV20-1 and TRBJ1-1, with D unclear. The CDR3 totals 11 residues. Germline loops: CDR1 DFQATT, CDR2 SNEGSKA (reference sequence). The V end lost 3 bases, the J end lost 5 bases, and 7 bases lay between the germline ends.

The chain combines TRBV19 with TRBJ2-1; 11 nucleotides align to TRBD2. Trimming cost V 3 bases and J 7 bases; bases outside gene matches: 20. The CDR3 extends over 20 amino acids. CDR1 is LNHDA and CDR2 is SQIVND in the germline V gene (reference sequence). CDR3 amino acids: CASSIFAGGTRLAGSNEQFF. CDR3 in DNA: TGTGCCAGTAGTATCTTTGCCGGGGGGACGCGACTAGCGGGATCGAATGAGCAGTTCTTC. Complete variable domain (other parts from reference TRBV19 and TRBJ2-1): DGGITQSPKYLFRKEGQNVTLSCEQNLNHDAMYWYRQDPGQGLRLIYYSQIVNDFQKGDIAEGYSVSREKKESFPLTVTSAQKNPTAFYLCASSIFAGGTRLAGSNEQFFGPGTRLTVL.

CDR3 bases: TGTGCCAGCACCGGACTAGTCGGGGGGGCCCAGCATTTT. This encodes CASTGLVGGAQHF. The chain has TRBV5-8 and TRBJ1-5; perhaps TRBD1 as D (5 bases). Germline V gives CDR1 SGHTS, CDR2 YDEGEE. This CDR3 region has 13 residues. Trimming removed 6 bases at V and 11 bases at J, with 18 bases between.

V usage is TRBV6-5 and J usage is TRBJ2-6, with D perhaps TRBD1 (6 bases). The V gene's germline CDR1 is MNHEY and CDR2 SVGAGI. The CDR3 spans 16 residues. Between the trimmed V and J ends, which lost 2 bases and 0 bases, there was a span of 8 bases. The CDR3 coding sequence is TGTGCCAGCAGTTACGCAGGGGACTCTGGGGCCAACGTCCTGACTTTC. This codes for CASSYAGDSGANVLTF.

The chain links TRBV7-2 to TRBJ2-5; 9 nucleotides line up with TRBD2. This CDR3 contains 15 residues. Looked up from germline, CDR1 is SGHTA and CDR2 is FQGNSA. J lost 8 bases, V lost 2 bases, and 9 bases had no gene match. The CDR3 region is CASSLSTTSGPTQYF. The CDR3 DNA reads as TGTGCCAGCAGCTTAAGTACGACTAGCGGCCCAACCCAGTACTTC.

This sequence joins TRBV19 and TRBJ2-4; TRBD1 matches 7 bases. Per the germline V gene, CDR1 is LNHDA and CDR2 is SQIVND (reference sequence). Losses at the gene ends were 4 bases for V and 0 bases for J; bases not matched to a gene: 15. The CDR3 extends over 19 amino acids. In nucleotides, the CDR3 is TGTGCCAGTAGTAGTTATTCTTGGGGGACAGTGGTAGCCAAAAACATTCAGTACTTC. Protein sequence: CASSSYSWGTVVAKNIQYF.

The rearrangement joins TRBV11-2 to TRBJ2-6; unclear D gene. The ends were cut back, 0 bases at V and 0 bases at J, with 12 bases in the middle. Germline CDR1 is SGHAT and CDR2 is FQNNGV. The CDR3 sequence is 18 residues long. CDR3 coding DNA: TGTGCCAGCAGCTTAGATTGGAATGGCATCTCTGGGGCCAACGTCCTGACTTTC. Translating it yields CASSLDWNGISGANVLTF.

CDR3 residues: CASSQARGAVQPQHF. CDR3 DNA sequence: TGCGCCAGCAGCCAAGCCCGGGGAGCAGTTCAGCCCCAGCATTTT. The chain is built from TRBV4-3 and TRBJ1-5; D call uncertain. Germline CDR1 reads LGHNA; CDR2 reads YSLEER. Trimming shortened V by 1 base and J by 6 bases, and 13 bases separated the two germline ends. The CDR3 is 15 amino acids.

The V gene is TRBV5-1, the J gene TRBJ2-2; 13 nucleotides agree with TRBD2. Germline assignment: CDR1 SGHRS and CDR2 YFSETQ. Trimming at V came to 4 bases and at J to 6 bases, leaving 12 bases not matched to a gene. The CDR3 consists of 18 residues. The CDR3 DNA follows: TGCGCCAGCAGCCCCGGACTAGCGGGAGAACTTTATCCCGGGGAGCTGTTTTTT. Translated, it gives CASSPGLAGELYPGELFF.

The V gene is TRBV6-6, the J gene TRBJ1-1; 7 bases fit TRBD1. Germline trimming cut 5 bases from V and 4 bases from J; bases unmatched to any gene: 7. This CDR3 is built from 14 residues. Germline CDR1 reads MNHNY; CDR2 reads SVGAGI (reference sequence). The CDR3 loop reads CASSTTGATTEAFF. The CDR3 DNA is TGTGCCAGCAGTACTACAGGGGCGACCACTGAAGCTTTCTTT.

The chain uses TRBV7-2 and TRBJ1-1, with D maybe TRBD1 (6 bases). Trimming left V 5 bases short and J 2 bases short, with 18 bases between. CDR1 and CDR2 from the germline V gene are SGHTA and FQGNSA. The length of the CDR3 is 16 residues. Written as DNA, the CDR3 is TGTGCCAGCAGCCCCCCGCGGGGGGCTTCCAACACTGAAGCTTTCTTT. Amino acid sequence: CASSPPRGASNTEAFF.

The V gene is TRBV6-5, the J gene TRBJ1-6; D remains ambiguous. The CDR3 loop spans 13 amino acids. V was clipped by 6 bases and J by 9 bases, with 12 bases between them. CDR1 is MNHEY, CDR2 SVGAGI, per germline. The CDR3 loop is CASRLTDGSPLHF. The CDR3 DNA is TGTGCCAGCAGATTAACGGACGGTTCACCCCTCCACTTT.

A single count supports this clone. The chain carries TRBV7-2 and TRBJ2-4; no reliable D call. The CDR3 is made up of 16 amino acids. Germline V lookup: CDR1 SGHTA, CDR2 FQGNSA. Trimming cost V 0 bases and J 5 bases, with 14 bases left between them. The CDR3 nucleotides are TGTGCCAGCAGCTTAGCTTGGAGAGGCCCCCAAAACATTCAGTACTTC. It codes for CASSLAWRGPQNIQYF. The full variable domain, completed using reference TRBV7-2 and TRBJ2-4, is GAGVSQSPSNKVTEKGKDVELRCDPISGHTALYWYRQSLGQGLEFLIYFQGNSAPDKSGLPSDRFSAERTGGSVSTLTIQRTQQEDSAVYLCASSLAWRGPQNIQYFGAGTRLSVL.

This clone was seen only a few times. The J gene is TRBJ2-1, the V gene TRBV11-2; weak D call: TRBD2 (6 bases). With 5 bases removed from V and 7 bases from J, the gap between germline ends came to 21 bases. Germline V gives CDR1 SGHAT, CDR2 FQNNGV. The CDR3 covers 16 residues. DNA of the CDR3: TGTGCCAGCAGCCTCAGACTTACGGGAGTGTTGAATGAGCAGTTCTTC. Protein sequence: CASSLRLTGVLNEQFF.

V and J are TRBV4-2 and TRBJ1-2; D not resolved. The CDR3 spans 16 residues. CDR1 and CDR2 from the germline V gene are LGHNA and YNFKEQ. V was clipped by 0 bases and J by 4 bases, with 15 bases between them. The CDR3 coding sequence is TGTGCCAGCAGCCAAGATCACAGAGCGGTCCTCTATGGCTACACCTTC. Protein sequence: CASSQDHRAVLYGYTF.

The genes are TRBV6-1 and TRBJ1-2; tentatively, D is TRBD1 (6 bases). The CDR3 has 13 amino acids. The germline V gene has CDR1 MNHNS and CDR2 SASEGT. V was clipped by 3 bases and J by 6 bases, with 11 bases between them. The CDR3 is CASSERGDHGYTF. The CDR3, as DNA: TGTGCCAGCAGTGAGAGGGGGGATCATGGCTACACCTTC.